These 8 T cell receptor beta chains were all obtained from the same sample, sequenced in a study of shared T cell receptors in the human thymus (dated by TCRdb to 2020 to 2023). The library came from the immunoSEQ multiplex PCR assay. The source is immuneACCESS, and TCRdb retained only in-frame sequences with V and J called. Part of the clones is not carried over; for the studies checked, unresolved V genes explain less than half of this, and the remainder is unexplained. For this sample there are roughly 550,000 clones; around 82% appear just once. Roughly 0.013% of the sample is held by the ten biggest clonotypes. The sample was also linked to a second study, of human thymus T cells.

Sequenced material: thymocytes. The receptors here all came from a boy less than two years old with a congenital heart defect. Donor details come from another sample of the same person, matched by shared clones.

The chain couples TRBV7-9 to TRBJ1-3; 9 bases are shared with TRBD1. Germline loops: CDR1 SEHNR, CDR2 FQNEAQ (reference sequence). The V and J ends lost 4 bases and 3 bases, in that order; junction bases with no gene match: 7. This CDR3 region has 16 residues. CDR3 sequence (DNA): TGTGCCAGCAGCTCGGGACAGGGAGGGTATGGAAACACCATATATTTT. Translated, it gives CASSSGQGGYGNTIYF.

The chain couples TRBV6-4 to TRBJ1-1; no firm D call. Germline values: CDR1 MRHNA, CDR2 SNTAGT. Trimming left V 4 bases short and J 5 bases short, with 20 bases between. The CDR3 consists of 16 residues. DNA for the CDR3: TGTGCCAGCAGTGCGTCCCGGGGAGTTAAGAGGACTGAAGCTTTCTTT. This codes for CASSASRGVKRTEAFF.

This chain links TRBV4-3 with TRBJ2-1; 12 positions agree with TRBD2. J lost 4 bases, V lost 1 base, and 8 bases had no gene match. From germline, CDR1 is LGHNA and CDR2 YSLEER. The CDR3 loop spans 18 amino acids. CDR3 DNA sequence: TGCGCCAGCAGCCAAGTTATTACCCTAGCGGGAGGGTACAATGAGCAGTTCTTC. It specifies CASSQVITLAGGYNEQFF.

This chain joins TRBV9 and TRBJ2-3; TRBD2 agrees at 7 bases. J was trimmed by 2 bases and V by 4 bases; bases with no gene match: 13. Germline assignment: CDR1 SGDLS and CDR2 YYNGEE. This CDR3 is 17 amino acids long. The DNA for the CDR3 is TGTGCCAGCAGCCCACGCACTAGCGAACAAATCACAGATACGCAGTATTTT. Protein: CASSPRTSEQITDTQYF. The whole variable domain, remainder taken from reference TRBV9 and TRBJ2-3, is DSGVTQTPKHLITATGQRVTLRCSPRSGDLSVYWYQQSLDQGLQFLIQYYNGEERAKGNILERFSAQQFPDLHSELNLSSLELGDSALYFCASSPRTSEQITDTQYFGPGTRLTVL.

This clone was found once. The rearrangement joins TRBV30 to TRBJ2-1, with D unclear. The V end was cut by 5 bases, the J end by 9 bases, with 11 bases between. The CDR3 extends over 11 amino acids. The germline V gene has CDR1 GTSNPN and CDR2 SVGIG (reference sequence). The CDR3 is CAWGPQGEQFF. In DNA form, the CDR3 reads TGTGCCTGGGGGCCCCAAGGTGAGCAGTTCTTC.

The chain recombines TRBV5-1 with TRBJ2-1; 7 positions match TRBD2. Germline V lookup: CDR1 SGHRS, CDR2 YFSETQ. The CDR3 has 15 residues. The V gene end was trimmed by 5 bases and the J gene end by 2 bases; junction bases not matched to a gene: 7. CDR3 sequence reads: CASRWTRGPYNEQFF. Written as DNA, the CDR3 is TGCGCCAGCAGGTGGACTAGAGGACCCTACAATGAGCAGTTCTTC.

The chain employs TRBV4-1 and TRBJ1-1; D is undetermined. The V gene lost 2 bases and the J gene lost 8 bases, with 12 bases spanning the gap. Germline values: CDR1 MGHRA, CDR2 YSYEKL. The length of the CDR3 is 13 residues. CDR3 bases: TGCGCCAGCAGCCAAAACATAGCTAAGGAAGCTTTCTTT. Amino acids: CASSQNIAKEAFF.

The V and J genes are TRBV7-8 and TRBJ1-3; D possibly corresponds to TRBD1 (6 bases). This CDR3 spans 17 amino acids. In germline, CDR1 is SGHVS, CDR2 FQNEAQ. V lost 4 bases and J lost 0, with 16 bases in between. The chain's CDR3 is CASSSTGTPSSGNTIYF. The CDR3 coding sequence is TGTGCCAGCAGCTCTACAGGGACCCCTTCCTCTGGAAACACCATATATTTT.